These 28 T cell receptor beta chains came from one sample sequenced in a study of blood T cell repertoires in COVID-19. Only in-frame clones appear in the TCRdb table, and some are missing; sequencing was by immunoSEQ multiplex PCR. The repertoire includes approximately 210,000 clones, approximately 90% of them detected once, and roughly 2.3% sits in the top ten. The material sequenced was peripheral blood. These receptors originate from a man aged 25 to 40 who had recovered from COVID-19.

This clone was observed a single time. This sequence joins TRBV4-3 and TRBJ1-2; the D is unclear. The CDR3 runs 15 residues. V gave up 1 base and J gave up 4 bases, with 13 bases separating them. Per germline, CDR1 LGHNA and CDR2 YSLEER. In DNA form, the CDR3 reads TGCGCCAGCAGCCAAGGAACAGTCTCGCGCTATGGCTACACCTTC. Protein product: CASSQGTVSRYGYTF.

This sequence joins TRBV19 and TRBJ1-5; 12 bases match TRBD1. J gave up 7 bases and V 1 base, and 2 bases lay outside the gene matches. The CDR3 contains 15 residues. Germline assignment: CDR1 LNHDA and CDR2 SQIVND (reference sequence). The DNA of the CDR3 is TGTGCCAGTAGTATAGGGGACAGGGGGCGGCAGCCCCAGCATTTT. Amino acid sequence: CASSIGDRGRQPQHF.

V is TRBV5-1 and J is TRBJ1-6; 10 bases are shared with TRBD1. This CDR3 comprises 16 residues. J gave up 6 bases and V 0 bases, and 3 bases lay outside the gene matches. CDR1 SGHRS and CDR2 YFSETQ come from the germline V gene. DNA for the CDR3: TGCGCCAGCAGCTTGGGACAGGGGGCTGGTAATTCACCCCTCCACTTT. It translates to CASSLGQGAGNSPLHF.

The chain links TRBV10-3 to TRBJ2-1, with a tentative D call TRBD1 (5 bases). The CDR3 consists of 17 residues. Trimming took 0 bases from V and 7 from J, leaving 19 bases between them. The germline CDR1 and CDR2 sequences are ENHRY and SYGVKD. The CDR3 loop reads CAISESPDSWGKNEQFF. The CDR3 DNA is TGTGCCATCAGTGAGTCCCCCGACAGTTGGGGAAAGAATGAGCAGTTCTTC.

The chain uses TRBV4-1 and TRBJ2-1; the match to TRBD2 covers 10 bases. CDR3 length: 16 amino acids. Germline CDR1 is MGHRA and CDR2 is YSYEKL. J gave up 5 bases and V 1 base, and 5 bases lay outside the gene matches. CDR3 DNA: TGCGCCAGCAGCCAAGCCTTTAGCGGGGGGCACAATGAGCAGTTCTTC. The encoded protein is CASSQAFSGGHNEQFF.

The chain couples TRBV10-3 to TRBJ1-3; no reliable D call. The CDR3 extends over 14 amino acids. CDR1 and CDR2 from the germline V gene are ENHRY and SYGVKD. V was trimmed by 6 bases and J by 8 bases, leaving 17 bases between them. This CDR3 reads CAIRATGIWDTIYF. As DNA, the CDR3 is TGTGCCATCAGAGCGACTGGCATTTGGGACACCATATATTTT.

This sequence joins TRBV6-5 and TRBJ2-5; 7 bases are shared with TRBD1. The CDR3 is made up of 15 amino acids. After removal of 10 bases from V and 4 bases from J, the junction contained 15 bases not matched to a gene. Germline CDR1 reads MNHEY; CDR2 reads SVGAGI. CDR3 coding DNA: TGTGCCACCAGGCCCTCGGGACAGAGCCTAGAGACCCAGTACTTC. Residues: CATRPSGQSLETQYF.

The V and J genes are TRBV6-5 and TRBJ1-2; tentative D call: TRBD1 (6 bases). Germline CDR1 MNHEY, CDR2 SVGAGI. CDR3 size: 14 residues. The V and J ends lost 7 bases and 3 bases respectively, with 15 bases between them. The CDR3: CASTTREGDYGYTF. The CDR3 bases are TGTGCCAGCACCACCCGAGAGGGGGACTATGGCTACACCTTC.

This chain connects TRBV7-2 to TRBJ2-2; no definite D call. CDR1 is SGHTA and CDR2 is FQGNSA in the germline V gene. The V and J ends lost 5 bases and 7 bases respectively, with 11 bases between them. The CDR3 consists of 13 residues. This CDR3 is CASSPHVDGELFF. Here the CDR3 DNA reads TGTGCCAGCAGCCCTCACGTAGACGGGGAGCTGTTTTTT.

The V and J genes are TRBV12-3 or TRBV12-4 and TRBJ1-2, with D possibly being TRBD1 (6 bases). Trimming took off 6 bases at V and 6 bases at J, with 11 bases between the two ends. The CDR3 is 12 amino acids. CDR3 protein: CASRPQGDGYTF. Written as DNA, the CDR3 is TGTGCCAGCAGGCCACAGGGAGATGGCTACACCTTC.

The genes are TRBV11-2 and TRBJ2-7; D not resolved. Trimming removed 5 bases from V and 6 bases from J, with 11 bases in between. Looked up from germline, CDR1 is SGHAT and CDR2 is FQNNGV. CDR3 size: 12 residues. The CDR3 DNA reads TGTGCCAGCAGCCCAGGCCTTGGCGAGCAGTACTTC. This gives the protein CASSPGLGEQYF.

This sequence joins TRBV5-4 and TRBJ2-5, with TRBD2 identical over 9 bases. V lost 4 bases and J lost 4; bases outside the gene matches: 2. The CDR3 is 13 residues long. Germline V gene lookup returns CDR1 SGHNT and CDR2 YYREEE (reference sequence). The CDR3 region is CASSLTSGETQYF. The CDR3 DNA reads TGTGCCAGCAGCCTGACTAGCGGAGAGACCCAGTACTTC.

The CDR3 DNA follows: TGCGCCAGCAGTGAGTCGGGGGCTAGCGGGGAGCAGTTCTTC. This codes for CASSESGASGEQFF. V usage is TRBV10-1 and J usage is TRBJ2-1, with TRBD2 matching 8 bases. Germline trimming cut 0 bases from V and 10 bases from J; bases unmatched to any gene: 5. There are 14 residues in the CDR3. From germline, CDR1 is WNHNN and CDR2 SYGVQD (reference sequence).

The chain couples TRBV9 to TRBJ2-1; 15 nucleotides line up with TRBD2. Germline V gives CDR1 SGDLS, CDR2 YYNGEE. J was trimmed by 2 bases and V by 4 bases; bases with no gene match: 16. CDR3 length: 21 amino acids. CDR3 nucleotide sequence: TGTGCCAGCAGCTTACAACCGGGACTAGCGGGGGGCGCGCCTGCCTACAATGAGCAGTTCTTC. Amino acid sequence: CASSLQPGLAGGAPAYNEQFF.

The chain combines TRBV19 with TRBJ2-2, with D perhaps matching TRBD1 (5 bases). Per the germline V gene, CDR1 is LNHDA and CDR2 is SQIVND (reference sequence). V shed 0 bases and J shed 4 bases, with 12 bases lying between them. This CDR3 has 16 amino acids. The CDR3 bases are TGTGCCAGTAGTATAGATTGGGGCAAATTCACCGGGGAGCTGTTTTTT. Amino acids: CASSIDWGKFTGELFF.

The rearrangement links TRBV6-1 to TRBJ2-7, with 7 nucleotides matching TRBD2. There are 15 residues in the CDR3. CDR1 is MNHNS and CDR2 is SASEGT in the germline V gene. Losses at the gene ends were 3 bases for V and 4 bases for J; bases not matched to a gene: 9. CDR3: CASSESQAGGYEQYF. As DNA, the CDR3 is TGTGCCAGCAGTGAGTCCCAGGCCGGGGGGTACGAGCAGTACTTC.

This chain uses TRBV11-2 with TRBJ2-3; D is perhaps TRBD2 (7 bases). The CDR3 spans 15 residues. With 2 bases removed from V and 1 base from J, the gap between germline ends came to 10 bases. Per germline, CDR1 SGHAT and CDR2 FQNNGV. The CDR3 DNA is TGTGCCAGCAGCTTAAAGGGGGGGCGCACAGATACGCAGTATTTT. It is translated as CASSLKGGRTDTQYF.

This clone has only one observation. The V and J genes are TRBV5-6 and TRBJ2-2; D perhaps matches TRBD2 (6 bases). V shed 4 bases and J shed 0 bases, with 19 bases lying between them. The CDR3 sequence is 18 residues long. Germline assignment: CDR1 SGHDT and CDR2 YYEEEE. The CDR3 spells CASSTPHLLAPNTGELFF. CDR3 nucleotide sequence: TGTGCCAGCAGCACGCCTCATCTTCTAGCGCCGAACACCGGGGAGCTGTTTTTT.

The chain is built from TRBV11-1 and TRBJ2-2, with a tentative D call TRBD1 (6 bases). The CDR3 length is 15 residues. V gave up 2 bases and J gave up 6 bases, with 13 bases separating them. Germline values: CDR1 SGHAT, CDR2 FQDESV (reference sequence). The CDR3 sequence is CASSLSARGSGELFF. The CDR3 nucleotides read TGTGCCAGCAGCTTATCGGCCAGGGGTTCCGGGGAGCTGTTTTTT.

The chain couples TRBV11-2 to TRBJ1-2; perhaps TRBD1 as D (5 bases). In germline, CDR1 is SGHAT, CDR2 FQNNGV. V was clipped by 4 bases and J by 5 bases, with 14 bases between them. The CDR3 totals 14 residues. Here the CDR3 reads CASSSLSGVYGYTF. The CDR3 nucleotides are TGTGCCAGCAGCTCCCTATCGGGGGTTTATGGCTACACCTTC.

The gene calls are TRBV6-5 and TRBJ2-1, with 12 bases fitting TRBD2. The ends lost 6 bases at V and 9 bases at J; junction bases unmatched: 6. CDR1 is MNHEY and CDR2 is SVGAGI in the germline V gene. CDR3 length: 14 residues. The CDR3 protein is CASSRLAGDTEQFF. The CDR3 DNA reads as TGTGCCAGCAGCCGACTAGCGGGGGACACTGAGCAGTTCTTC.

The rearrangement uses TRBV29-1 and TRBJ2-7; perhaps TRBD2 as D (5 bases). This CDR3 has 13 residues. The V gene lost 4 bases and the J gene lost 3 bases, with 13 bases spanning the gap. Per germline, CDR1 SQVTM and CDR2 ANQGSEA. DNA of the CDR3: TGCAGCGTTGTGGGAGACGCTCTCTACGAGCAGTACTTC. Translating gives CSVVGDALYEQYF.

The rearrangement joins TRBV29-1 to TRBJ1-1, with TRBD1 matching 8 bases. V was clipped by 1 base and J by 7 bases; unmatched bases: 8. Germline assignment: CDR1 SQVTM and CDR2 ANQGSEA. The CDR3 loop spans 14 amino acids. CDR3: CSVEGQDREGEAFF. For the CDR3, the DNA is TGCAGCGTTGAAGGACAGGACAGGGAGGGTGAAGCTTTCTTT.

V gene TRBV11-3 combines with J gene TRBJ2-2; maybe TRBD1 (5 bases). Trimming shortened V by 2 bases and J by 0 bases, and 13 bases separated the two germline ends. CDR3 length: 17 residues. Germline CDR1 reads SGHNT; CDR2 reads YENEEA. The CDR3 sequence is CASSLRPQGPNTGELFF. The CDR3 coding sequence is TGTGCCAGCAGCTTAAGGCCTCAGGGCCCGAACACCGGGGAGCTGTTTTTT.

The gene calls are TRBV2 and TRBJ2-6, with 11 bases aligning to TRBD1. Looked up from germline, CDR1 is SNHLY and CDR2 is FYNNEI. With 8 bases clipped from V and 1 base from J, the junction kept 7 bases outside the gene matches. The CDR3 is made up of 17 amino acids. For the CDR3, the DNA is TGTGCCAGCCTCCGGGACAGGGGGTTTTCTGGGGCCAACGTCCTGACTTTC. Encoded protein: CASLRDRGFSGANVLTF.

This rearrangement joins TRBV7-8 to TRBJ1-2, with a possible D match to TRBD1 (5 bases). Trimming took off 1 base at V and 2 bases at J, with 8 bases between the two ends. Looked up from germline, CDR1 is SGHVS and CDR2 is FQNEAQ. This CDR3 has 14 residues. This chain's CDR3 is CASSLGQNNYGYTF. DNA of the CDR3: TGTGCCAGCAGCTTAGGACAGAACAACTATGGCTACACCTTC. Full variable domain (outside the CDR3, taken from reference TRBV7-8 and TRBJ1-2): GAGVSQSPRYKVAKRGQDVALRCDPISGHVSLFWYQQALGQGPEFLTYFQNEAQLDKSGLPSDRFFAERPEGSVSTLKIQRTQQEDSAVYLCASSLGQNNYGYTFGSGTRLTVV.

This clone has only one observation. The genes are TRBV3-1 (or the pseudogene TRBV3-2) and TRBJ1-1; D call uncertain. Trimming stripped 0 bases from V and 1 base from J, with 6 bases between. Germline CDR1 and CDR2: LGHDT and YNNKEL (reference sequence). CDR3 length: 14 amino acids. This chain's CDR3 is CASSQDTANTEAFF. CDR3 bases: TGTGCCAGCAGCCAAGATACAGCGAACACTGAAGCTTTCTTT.

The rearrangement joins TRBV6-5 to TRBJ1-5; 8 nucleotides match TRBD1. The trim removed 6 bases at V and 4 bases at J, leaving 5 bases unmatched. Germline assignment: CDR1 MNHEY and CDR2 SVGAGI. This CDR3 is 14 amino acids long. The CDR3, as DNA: TGTGCCAGCAGGGAGACAGGGGATAATCAGCCCCAGCATTTT. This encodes CASRETGDNQPQHF.